This TCR beta chain was recovered during a study of shared clonotypes between healthy human individuals. Study-level background: Each donor's CD8 memory used one plate, CD8 naive two, each CD4 subset three.

The repertoire was sequenced with immunoSEQ multiplex PCR; TCRdb's copy has only in-frame clones and lacks some. The profile shows about 2.2 million clones, 85% to 95% of them singletons. Notes on this clone: The sample contains more than one DNA sequence encoding this CDR3.

This CDR3 spans 12 amino acids. Per the germline V gene, CDR1 is LNHNV and CDR2 is YYDKDF (reference sequence). Between the trimmed V and J ends, which lost 1 base and 4 bases, there was a span of 2 bases. As defined, naive CD8 cells were CD45RO-negative and positively selected for CCR7, with terminally differentiated effector memory CD45RA+ cells excluded. The sequence came from a man between 18 and 35 years old in good health. Some clones in this sample may be carry-over from other donors' samples. Source material: naive CD8+ T cells from PBMCs. V and J are TRBV15 and TRBJ2-1; no definite D call. The CDR3 region is CATSRVYNEQFF. The CDR3 bases are TGTGCCACCAGCAGAGTATACAATGAGCAGTTCTTC.